This T cell receptor beta chain emerged from a study of T cells in Graves' hyperthyroidism and ophthalmopathy. There were TCR beta CDR3 regions amplified from RNA transcripts. A first-round RT-PCR of the TCR CDR3 used the HTBI primer set. From the multiplex PCR reads, TCRdb called clonotypes with MiXCR, one entry per CDR3 protein. The sample records under 400,000 distinct CDR3 sequences, 15% being singletons. Lactation, pregnancy, other autoimmune disease or uncontrolled infection excluded patients. General study findings and limits: In blood, most of the thyroid clonotypes expanded above 0.001 were also present. Through a model of 13 V-J features, ophthalmopathy was separated from stable hyperthyroidism.

This clonotype was recorded at least ten times. The antigen is undetermined. The sequencing sample was made of blood. This clonotype was obtained from an older woman with Graves' ophthalmopathy.

CDR3 protein: CASSSGLAGTGELFF. The CDR3, as DNA: TGTGCCAGCTCGTCGGGACTAGCGGGAACCGGGGAGCTGTTTTTT. J is TRBJ2-2 and V is TRBV18; 13 bases line up with TRBD2. CDR3 length equals 15 residues. Trimming removed 6 bases from V and 5 bases from J; junction bases left unmatched: 3. The germline V gene has CDR1 KGHSH and CDR2 LQKENI.